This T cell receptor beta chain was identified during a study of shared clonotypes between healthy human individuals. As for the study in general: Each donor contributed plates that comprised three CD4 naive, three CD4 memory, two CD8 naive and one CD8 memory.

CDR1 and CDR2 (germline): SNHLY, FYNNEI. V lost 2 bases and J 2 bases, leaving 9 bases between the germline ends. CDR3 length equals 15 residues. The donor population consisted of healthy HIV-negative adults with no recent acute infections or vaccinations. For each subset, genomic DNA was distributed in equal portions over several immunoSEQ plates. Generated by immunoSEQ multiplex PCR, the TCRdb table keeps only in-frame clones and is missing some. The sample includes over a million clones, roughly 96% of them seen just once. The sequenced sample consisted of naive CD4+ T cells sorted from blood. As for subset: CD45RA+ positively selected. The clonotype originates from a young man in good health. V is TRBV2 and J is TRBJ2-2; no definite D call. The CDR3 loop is CASSESSDNTGELFF. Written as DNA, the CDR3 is TGTGCCAGCAGTGAAAGTTCGGATAACACCGGGGAGCTGTTTTTT.